The 26 T cell receptor beta chains presented below share a single source sample, sequenced in a study of shared clonotypes between healthy human individuals. Sequencing used immunoSEQ multiplex PCR; TCRdb keeps in-frame clones, though not all of them. The sample includes roughly 2.5 million clones, over 85% seen only once; the top ten take roughly 0.15%. What was sequenced was naive CD4+ T cells sorted from blood. Stated subset: CD45RA+ positively selected. These receptors all come from a man aged 18 to 30 in good health.

The V gene is TRBV7-3, the J gene TRBJ1-1; no clear D. The CDR3 consists of 15 residues. From germline, CDR1 is SGHTA and CDR2 FQGTGA. With 1 base removed from V and 1 base from J, the gap between germline ends came to 10 bases. The chain's CDR3 is CASSLKAGWNTEAFF. The CDR3 bases are TGTGCCAGCAGCTTAAAGGCCGGGTGGAACACTGAAGCTTTCTTT.

This chain joins TRBV5-1 and TRBJ2-3, with 11 bases aligning to TRBD1. V lost 4 bases and J lost 4; bases outside the gene matches: 2. CDR1 is SGHRS, CDR2 YFSETQ, per germline. This CDR3 has 14 residues. CDR3 residues: CASSRGQGADTQYF. The CDR3 nucleotides are TGCGCCAGCAGCCGGGGACAGGGGGCAGATACGCAGTATTTT. The variable domain in full, with the rest retrieved from reference TRBV5-1 and TRBJ2-3, is KAGVTQTPRYLIKTRGQQVTLSCSPISGHRSVSWYQQTPGQGLQFLFEYFSETQRNKGNFPGRFSGRQFSNSRSEMNVSTLELGDSALYLCASSRGQGADTQYFGPGTRLTVL.

This clone was detected a few times. The chain employs TRBV2 and TRBJ2-7; possible D gene TRBD1, 5 bases. CDR3 size: 12 residues. Germline loops: CDR1 SNHLY, CDR2 FYNNEI. Trimming stripped 4 bases from V and 5 bases from J, with 9 bases between. The CDR3 nucleotides read TGTGCCAGCAGTGCATCAGGGAACGAGCAGTACTTC. Translating it yields CASSASGNEQYF.

V and J are TRBV5-1 and TRBJ2-3, with TRBD2 matching over 8 bases. The CDR3 runs 15 residues. J was trimmed by 2 bases and V by 4 bases; bases with no gene match: 6. Germline values: CDR1 SGHRS, CDR2 YFSETQ. The CDR3 bases are TGCGCCAGCAGCCCTCGGGAGGGGACCACAGATACGCAGTATTTT. Translated: CASSPREGTTDTQYF.

The chain couples TRBV5-6 to TRBJ1-3; no clear D gene. In germline, CDR1 is SGHDT, CDR2 YYEEEE. Trimming took 3 bases from V and 4 from J, leaving 11 bases between them. CDR3 length: 14 amino acids. The CDR3 DNA follows: TGTGCCAGCAGCTATGGTGGGTCAGGAAACACCATATATTTT. As protein: CASSYGGSGNTIYF. The full variable domain, with the rest looked up from reference TRBV5-6 and TRBJ1-3, is DAGVTQSPTHLIKTRGQQVTLRCSPKSGHDTVSWYQQALGQGPQFIFQYYEEEERQRGNFPDRFSGHQFPNYSSELNVNALLLGDSALYLCASSYGGSGNTIYFGEGSWLTVV.

This clone was observed a handful of times. V is TRBV6-1 and J is TRBJ1-5, with 8 bases aligning to TRBD1. This CDR3 has 15 residues. Germline V gene lookup returns CDR1 MNHNS and CDR2 SASEGT. V lost 7 bases, J lost 1 base, and 6 bases stayed unmatched. CDR3 protein: CASTLQGGSNQPQHF. The DNA of the CDR3 is TGTGCCAGCACTCTACAGGGGGGGAGCAATCAGCCCCAGCATTTT.

This chain links TRBV28 with TRBJ1-2; D gene uncertain. Germline V gene sequence: CDR1 MDHEN, CDR2 SYDVKM. The length of the CDR3 is 13 residues. Trimming left V 2 bases short and J 2 bases short, with 6 bases between. Here the CDR3 DNA reads TGTGCCAGCAGTTTAGGAAAAAACTATGGCTACACCTTC. It codes for CASSLGKNYGYTF.

This chain joins TRBV6-5 and TRBJ2-7; D uncertain. This CDR3 is built from 14 residues. The V and J ends lost 4 bases and 4 bases respectively, with 14 bases between them. Germline CDR1 reads MNHEY; CDR2 reads SVGAGI. The CDR3 DNA reads as TGTGCCAGCAGTTTGAGTCGGGCGGCTTACGAGCAGTACTTC. Protein product: CASSLSRAAYEQYF.

V usage is TRBV11-2 and J usage is TRBJ2-1; 7 nucleotides agree with TRBD1. This CDR3 region has 15 residues. CDR1 SGHAT and CDR2 FQNNGV come from the germline V gene. The V and J ends lost 5 bases and 6 bases, in that order; junction bases with no gene match: 10. The DNA of the CDR3 is TGTGCCAGCAGCACTTTGACAGGGTTCCTCAATGAGCAGTTCTTC. Its protein is CASSTLTGFLNEQFF.

A word on this clone: Other DNA sequences in the same sample also yield this CDR3. The V gene is TRBV7-2, the J gene TRBJ2-7; 8 bases match TRBD2. Germline CDR1 and CDR2: SGHTA and FQGNSA. Losses at the gene ends were 5 bases for V and 4 bases for J; bases not matched to a gene: 7. The CDR3 is 14 amino acids. CDR3 protein: CASSPTSGPYEQYF. The DNA of the CDR3 is TGTGCCAGCAGCCCCACTAGCGGCCCATACGAGCAGTACTTC.

The V and J genes are TRBV7-8 and TRBJ1-5; D not resolved. CDR1 is SGHVS and CDR2 is FQNEAQ in the germline V gene. The CDR3 is 14 amino acids. V lost 7 bases and J lost 2, with 12 bases in between. Here the CDR3 reads CASTEEGRNQPQHF. DNA for the CDR3: TGTGCCAGCACAGAGGAGGGCCGCAATCAGCCCCAGCATTTT. The full variable domain, in which reference TRBV7-8 and TRBJ1-5 provide the parts outside the CDR3, is GAGVSQSPRYKVAKRGQDVALRCDPISGHVSLFWYQQALGQGPEFLTYFQNEAQLDKSGLPSDRFFAERPEGSVSTLKIQRTQQEDSAVYLCASTEEGRNQPQHFGDGTRLSIL.

The rearrangement uses TRBV5-4 and TRBJ2-7; 9 nucleotides line up with TRBD1. This CDR3 has 13 residues. V lost 3 bases, J lost 6 bases, and 4 bases stayed unmatched. In germline, CDR1 is SGHNT, CDR2 YYREEE (reference sequence). The CDR3 DNA sequence: TGTGCCAGCAGCTGGGACAGGGCTTCCGAGCAGTACTTC. Its translation is CASSWDRASEQYF.

This clone was seen only once. The rearrangement uses TRBV19 and TRBJ1-1, with unresolved D. Looked up from germline, CDR1 is LNHDA and CDR2 is SQIVND (reference sequence). The CDR3 runs 12 residues. Trimming removed 5 bases from V and 12 bases from J, with 16 bases in between. The CDR3 nucleotides read TGTGCCAGTAGTCGGGCCGCTAAGGGAACTTTCTTT. Encoded protein: CASSRAAKGTFF.

This clone has more than one count but fewer than ten. The chain joins TRBV4-2 to TRBJ2-2; D perhaps matches TRBD1 (6 bases). V gave up 1 base and J gave up 5 bases, with 11 bases separating them. The CDR3 is 15 residues long. The germline gives CDR1 LGHNA, CDR2 YNFKEQ. CDR3 DNA sequence: TGTGCCAGCAGCCAAGCGGTCAGGGGTACCGGGGAGCTGTTTTTT. Protein: CASSQAVRGTGELFF.

The rearrangement links TRBV7-3 to TRBJ2-2; D is unclear. The CDR3 is made up of 15 amino acids. Trimming removed 2 bases at V and 2 bases at J, with 9 bases between. Germline assignment: CDR1 SGHTA and CDR2 FQGTGA. CDR3 nucleotides: TGTGCCAGCAGCTTAGTTAGCCCCAACACCGGGGAGCTGTTTTTT. This encodes CASSLVSPNTGELFF.

Comments on this clone: This CDR3 is also generated by other DNA sequences in the sample. The V gene is TRBV5-1, the J gene TRBJ2-5; 9 positions match TRBD1. Germline values: CDR1 SGHRS, CDR2 YFSETQ. V lost 4 bases and J lost 5; bases outside the gene matches: 6. The CDR3 sequence is 14 residues long. CDR3 loop: CASSPQGAGETQYF. The CDR3 DNA is TGCGCCAGCAGCCCACAGGGGGCAGGGGAGACCCAGTACTTC.

The rearrangement links TRBV11-2 to TRBJ2-5; no clear D. The V gene's germline CDR1 is SGHAT and CDR2 FQNNGV. The CDR3 totals 14 residues. The V and J ends lost 0 bases and 5 bases respectively, with 10 bases between them. The CDR3 nucleotides are TGTGCCAGCAGCTTAGATTCCAGACGGGAGACCCAGTACTTC. It encodes CASSLDSRRETQYF.

This clone was detected only once. The chain has TRBV7-3 and TRBJ2-3, with D possibly being TRBD2 (5 bases). The CDR3 is 15 amino acids. Germline CDR1 reads SGHTA; CDR2 reads FQGTGA. With 5 bases removed from V and 2 bases from J, the gap between germline ends came to 14 bases. The CDR3 sequence is CASSPGGFFTDTQYF. DNA for the CDR3: TGTGCCAGCAGCCCCGGCGGGTTTTTCACAGATACGCAGTATTTT.

Note on this clone: Distinct nucleotide sequences in the sample also encode this CDR3. The rearrangement uses TRBV19 and TRBJ2-7; a possible D gene is TRBD2 (5 bases). This CDR3 is 15 amino acids long. Germline V gene data show CDR1 as LNHDA and CDR2 as SQIVND (reference sequence). Trimming took off 3 bases at V and 0 bases at J, with 12 bases between the two ends. As DNA, the CDR3 is TGTGCCAGTAGTATTTTAGCGTCAAGCTCCTACGAGCAGTACTTC. Its protein is CASSILASSSYEQYF.

This chain connects TRBV29-1 to TRBJ1-1; no firm D call. This CDR3 spans 15 amino acids. Trimming shortened V by 3 bases and J by 0 bases, and 14 bases separated the two germline ends. Germline-derived CDR1 and CDR2 are SQVTM and ANQGSEA. This CDR3 is CSVDIGAGVNTEAFF. The DNA for the CDR3 is TGCAGCGTTGATATCGGTGCGGGTGTGAACACTGAAGCTTTCTTT.

The V and J genes are TRBV10-2 and TRBJ1-3, with 7 bases lining up with TRBD1. The junction had 4 bases not matched to a gene; V was cut back by 6 bases and J by 2 bases. There are 14 residues in the CDR3. Per the germline V gene, CDR1 is WSHSY and CDR2 is SAAADI. Here the CDR3 reads CASSGQVTGNTIYF. Written as DNA, the CDR3 is TGCGCCAGCAGCGGACAGGTGACTGGAAACACCATATATTTT.

This chain connects TRBV6-5 to TRBJ2-7, with D uncertain. The CDR3 spans 13 residues. The V and J ends lost 5 bases and 2 bases respectively, with 10 bases between them. Germline V CDR1 and CDR2: MNHEY, SVGAGI. The CDR3 spells CASSQEKTYEQYF. As DNA, the CDR3 is TGTGCCAGCAGTCAGGAGAAGACCTACGAGCAGTACTTC.

Worth noting for this clone: The same CDR3 also results from other DNA sequences found in this sample. The chain links TRBV5-1 to TRBJ2-3; D unresolved. The V end lost 2 bases, the J end lost 6 bases, and 7 bases lay between the germline ends. CDR1 is SGHRS, CDR2 YFSETQ, per germline. The CDR3 length is 12 residues. The CDR3 is CASSLGADTQYF. CDR3 coding DNA: TGCGCCAGCAGCTTAGGAGCGGATACGCAGTATTTT.

This chain connects TRBV2 to TRBJ1-2, with D possibly being TRBD1 (5 bases). Germline values: CDR1 SNHLY, CDR2 FYNNEI. CDR3 size: 14 residues. The V end lost 7 bases, the J end lost 0 bases, and 12 bases lay between the germline ends. The CDR3 bases are TGTGCCAGCAACGGACGGGGGACTAACTATGGCTACACCTTC. It is translated as CASNGRGTNYGYTF.

The sample holds a few counts of this clone. The chain couples TRBV12-5 to TRBJ2-2, with no clear D. Germline CDR1 LGHNT, CDR2 FRNRAP. The CDR3 is 15 amino acids. V shed 6 bases and J shed 4 bases, with 15 bases lying between them. DNA for the CDR3: TGTGCTAGTGGCCTCGACCGAACGGGCACCGGGGAGCTGTTTTTT. Its protein product is CASGLDRTGTGELFF.

The J gene is TRBJ1-5, the V gene TRBV4-1; 8 bases map to TRBD1. Per germline, CDR1 MGHRA and CDR2 YSYEKL. Trimming took 3 bases from V and 0 from J; bases not matched to a gene: 10. The CDR3 totals 18 residues. The CDR3 DNA sequence: TGCGCCAGCAGCCAGGGGACAGGCACCGCCTATAGCAATCAGCCCCAGCATTTT. This gives the protein CASSQGTGTAYSNQPQHF.